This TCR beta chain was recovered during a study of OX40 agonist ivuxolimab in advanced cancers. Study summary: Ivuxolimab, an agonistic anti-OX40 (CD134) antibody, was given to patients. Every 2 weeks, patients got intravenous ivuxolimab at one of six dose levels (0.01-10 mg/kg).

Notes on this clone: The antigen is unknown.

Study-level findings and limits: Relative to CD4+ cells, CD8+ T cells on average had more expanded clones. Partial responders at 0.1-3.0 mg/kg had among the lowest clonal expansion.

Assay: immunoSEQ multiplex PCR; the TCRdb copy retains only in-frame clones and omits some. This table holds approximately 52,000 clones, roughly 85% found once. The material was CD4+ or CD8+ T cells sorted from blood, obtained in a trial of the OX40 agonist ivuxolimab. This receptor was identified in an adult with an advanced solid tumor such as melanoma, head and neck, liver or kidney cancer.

CDR3 bases: TGCGCCAGCAGCCAAATCCAGCCACCACAGTCGGGAAACAATGAGCAGTTCTTC. As protein: CASSQIQPPQSGNNEQFF. The rearrangement links TRBV4-1 to TRBJ2-1; D is perhaps TRBD2 (5 bases). Germline CDR1 MGHRA, CDR2 YSYEKL. This CDR3 region has 18 residues. The ends were cut back, 2 bases at V and 5 bases at J, with 22 bases in the middle.